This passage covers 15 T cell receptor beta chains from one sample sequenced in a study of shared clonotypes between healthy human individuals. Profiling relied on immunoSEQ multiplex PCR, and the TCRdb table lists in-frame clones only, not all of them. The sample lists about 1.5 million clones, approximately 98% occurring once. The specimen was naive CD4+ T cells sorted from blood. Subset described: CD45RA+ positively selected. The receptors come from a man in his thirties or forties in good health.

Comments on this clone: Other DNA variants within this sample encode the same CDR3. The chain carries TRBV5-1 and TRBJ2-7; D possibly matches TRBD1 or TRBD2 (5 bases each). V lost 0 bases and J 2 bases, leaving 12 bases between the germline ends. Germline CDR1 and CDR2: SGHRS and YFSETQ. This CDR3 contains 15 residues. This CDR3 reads CASSLASGSTYEQYF. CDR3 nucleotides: TGCGCCAGCAGCTTGGCGTCAGGGAGTACCTACGAGCAGTACTTC.

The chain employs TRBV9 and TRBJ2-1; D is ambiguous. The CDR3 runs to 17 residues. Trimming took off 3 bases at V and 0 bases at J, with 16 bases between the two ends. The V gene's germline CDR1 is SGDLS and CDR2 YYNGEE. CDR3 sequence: CASSGSLRPSSYNEQFF. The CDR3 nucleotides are TGTGCCAGCAGCGGCAGCCTGCGGCCGAGCTCCTACAATGAGCAGTTCTTC.

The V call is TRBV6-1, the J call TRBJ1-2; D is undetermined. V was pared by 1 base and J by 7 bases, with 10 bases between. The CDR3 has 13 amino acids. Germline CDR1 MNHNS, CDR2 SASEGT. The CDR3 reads CASSEDYGRGYTF. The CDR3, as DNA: TGTGCCAGCAGTGAAGATTATGGTCGTGGCTACACCTTC.

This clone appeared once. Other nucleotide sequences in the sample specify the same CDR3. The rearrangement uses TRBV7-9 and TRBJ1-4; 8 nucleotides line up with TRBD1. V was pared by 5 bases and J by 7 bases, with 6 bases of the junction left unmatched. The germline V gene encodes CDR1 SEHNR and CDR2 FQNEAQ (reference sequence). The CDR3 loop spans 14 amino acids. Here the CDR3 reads CASSPGQGSEKLFF. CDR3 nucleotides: TGTGCCAGCAGCCCCGGACAGGGAAGTGAAAAACTGTTTTTT.

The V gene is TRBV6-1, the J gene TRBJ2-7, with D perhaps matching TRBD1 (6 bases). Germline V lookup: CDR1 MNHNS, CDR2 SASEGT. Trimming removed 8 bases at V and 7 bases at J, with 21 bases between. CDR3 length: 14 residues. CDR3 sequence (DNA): TGTGCCAGCCAGACCTCCAGGGGAGTAGGTGAGCAGTACTTC. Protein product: CASQTSRGVGEQYF.

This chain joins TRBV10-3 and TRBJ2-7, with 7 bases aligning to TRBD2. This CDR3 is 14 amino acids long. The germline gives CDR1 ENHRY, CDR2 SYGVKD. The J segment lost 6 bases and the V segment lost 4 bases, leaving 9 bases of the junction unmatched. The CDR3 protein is CAISGGREGSEQYF. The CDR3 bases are TGTGCCATCAGTGGGGGCAGGGAGGGTTCCGAGCAGTACTTC.

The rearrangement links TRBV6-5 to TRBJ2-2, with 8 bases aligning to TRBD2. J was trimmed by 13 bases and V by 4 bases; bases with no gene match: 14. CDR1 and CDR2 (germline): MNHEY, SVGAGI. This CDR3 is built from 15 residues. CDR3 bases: TGTGCCAGCAGTTTCAGGGGACTAGAGGCGCTAAGGCTGTTTTTT. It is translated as CASSFRGLEALRLFF.

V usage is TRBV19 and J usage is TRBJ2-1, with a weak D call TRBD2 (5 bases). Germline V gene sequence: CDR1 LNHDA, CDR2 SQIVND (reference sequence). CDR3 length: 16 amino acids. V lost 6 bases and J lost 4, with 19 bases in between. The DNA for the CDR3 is TGTGCCAGTAGCCCACCAGGAGCGGCCCAATACAATGAGCAGTTCTTC. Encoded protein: CASSPPGAAQYNEQFF. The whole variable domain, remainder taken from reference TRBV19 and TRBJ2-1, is DGGITQSPKYLFRKEGQNVTLSCEQNLNHDAMYWYRQDPGQGLRLIYYSQIVNDFQKGDIAEGYSVSREKKESFPLTVTSAQKNPTAFYLCASSPPGAAQYNEQFFGPGTRLTVL.

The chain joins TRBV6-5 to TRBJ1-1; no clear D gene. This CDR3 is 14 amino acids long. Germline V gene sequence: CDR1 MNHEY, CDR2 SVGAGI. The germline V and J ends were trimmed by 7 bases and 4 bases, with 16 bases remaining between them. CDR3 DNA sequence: TGTGCCAGCACCCCCTCTGGGGTGGGCACTGAAGCTTTCTTT. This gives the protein CASTPSGVGTEAFF.

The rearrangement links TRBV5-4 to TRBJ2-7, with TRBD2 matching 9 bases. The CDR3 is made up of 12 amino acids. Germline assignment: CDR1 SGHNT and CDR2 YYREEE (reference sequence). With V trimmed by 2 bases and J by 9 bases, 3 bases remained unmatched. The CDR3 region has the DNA TGTGCCAGCAGCTTAGCGGGAGGAACGCAGTACTTC. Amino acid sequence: CASSLAGGTQYF.

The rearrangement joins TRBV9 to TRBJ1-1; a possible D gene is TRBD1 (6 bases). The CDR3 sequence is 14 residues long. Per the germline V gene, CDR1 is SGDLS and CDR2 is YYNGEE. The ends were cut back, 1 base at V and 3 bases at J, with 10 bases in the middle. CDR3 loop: CASSVIEGDTEAFF. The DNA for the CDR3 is TGTGCCAGCAGCGTAATCGAGGGGGACACTGAAGCTTTCTTT. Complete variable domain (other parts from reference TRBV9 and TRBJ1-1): DSGVTQTPKHLITATGQRVTLRCSPRSGDLSVYWYQQSLDQGLQFLIQYYNGEERAKGNILERFSAQQFPDLHSELNLSSLELGDSALYFCASSVIEGDTEAFFGQGTRLTVV.

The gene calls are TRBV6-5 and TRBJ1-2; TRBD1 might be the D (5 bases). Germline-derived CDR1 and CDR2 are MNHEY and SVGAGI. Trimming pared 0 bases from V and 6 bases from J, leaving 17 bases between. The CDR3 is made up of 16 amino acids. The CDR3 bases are TGTGCCAGCAGTTACTCGAGTCGGGCCAGGGTGGATGGCTACACCTTC. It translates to CASSYSSRARVDGYTF.

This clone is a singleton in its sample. CDR3: CACGTGFLETQYF. The CDR3 DNA reads as TGTGCCTGTGGGACAGGGTTTTTAGAGACCCAGTACTTC. The rearrangement joins TRBV10-3 to TRBJ2-5; 9 bases are a match to TRBD1. From germline, CDR1 is ENHRY and CDR2 SYGVKD. This CDR3 has 13 amino acids. J lost 4 bases, V lost 11 bases, and 8 bases had no gene match.

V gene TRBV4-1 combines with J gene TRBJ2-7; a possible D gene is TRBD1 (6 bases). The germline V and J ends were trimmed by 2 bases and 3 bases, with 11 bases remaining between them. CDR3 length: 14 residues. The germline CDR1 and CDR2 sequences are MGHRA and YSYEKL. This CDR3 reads CASSQRDTYYEQYF. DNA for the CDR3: TGCGCCAGCAGCCAACGGGACACGTACTACGAGCAGTACTTC.

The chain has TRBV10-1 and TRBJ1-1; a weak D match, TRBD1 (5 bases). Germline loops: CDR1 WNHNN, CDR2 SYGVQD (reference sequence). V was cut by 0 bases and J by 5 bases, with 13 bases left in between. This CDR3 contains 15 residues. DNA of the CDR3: TGCGCCAGCAGTGAGTCGATCGTAAGGGGAACTGAAGCTTTCTTT. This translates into CASSESIVRGTEAFF.